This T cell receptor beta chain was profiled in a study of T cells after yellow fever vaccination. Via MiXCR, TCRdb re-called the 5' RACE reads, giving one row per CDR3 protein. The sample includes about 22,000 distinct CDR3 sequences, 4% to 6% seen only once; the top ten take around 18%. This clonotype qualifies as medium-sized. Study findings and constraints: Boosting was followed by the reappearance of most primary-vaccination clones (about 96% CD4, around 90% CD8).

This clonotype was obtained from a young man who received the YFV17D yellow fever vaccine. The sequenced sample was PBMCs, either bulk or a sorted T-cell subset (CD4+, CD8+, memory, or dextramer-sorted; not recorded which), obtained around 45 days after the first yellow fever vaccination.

This chain's CDR3 is CASSQGRRETQYF. Here the CDR3 DNA reads TGTGCCAGCAGCCAGGGACGGAGGGAGACCCAGTACTTC. This sequence joins TRBV12-3 or TRBV12-4 and TRBJ2-5, with D perhaps matching TRBD1 or TRBD2 (5 bases each). The CDR3 has 13 residues. V lost 6 bases, J lost 5 bases, and 13 bases lay in between.